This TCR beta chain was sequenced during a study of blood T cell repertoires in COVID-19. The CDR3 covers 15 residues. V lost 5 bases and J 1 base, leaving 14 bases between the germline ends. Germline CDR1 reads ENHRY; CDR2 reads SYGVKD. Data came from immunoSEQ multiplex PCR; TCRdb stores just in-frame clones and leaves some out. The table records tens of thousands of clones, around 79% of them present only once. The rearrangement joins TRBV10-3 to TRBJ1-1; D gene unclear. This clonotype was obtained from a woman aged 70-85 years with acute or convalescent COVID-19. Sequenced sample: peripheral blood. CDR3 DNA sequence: TGTGCCATCAGTTTTGAGCCGCAAAAGAACACTGAAGCTTTCTTT. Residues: CAISFEPQKNTEAFF.